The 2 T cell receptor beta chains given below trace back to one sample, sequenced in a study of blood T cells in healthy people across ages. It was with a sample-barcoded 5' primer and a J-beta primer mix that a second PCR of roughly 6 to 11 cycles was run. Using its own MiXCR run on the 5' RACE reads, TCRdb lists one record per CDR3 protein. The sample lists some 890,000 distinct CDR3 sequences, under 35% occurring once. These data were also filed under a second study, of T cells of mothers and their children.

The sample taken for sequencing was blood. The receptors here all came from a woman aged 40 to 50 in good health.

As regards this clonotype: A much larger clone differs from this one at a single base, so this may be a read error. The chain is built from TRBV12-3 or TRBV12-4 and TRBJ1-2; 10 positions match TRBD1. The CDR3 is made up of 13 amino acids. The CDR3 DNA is TGTGTCAGCAGTCCAGGGACAGGGGATGGCTACACCTTC. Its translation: CVSSPGTGDGYTF.

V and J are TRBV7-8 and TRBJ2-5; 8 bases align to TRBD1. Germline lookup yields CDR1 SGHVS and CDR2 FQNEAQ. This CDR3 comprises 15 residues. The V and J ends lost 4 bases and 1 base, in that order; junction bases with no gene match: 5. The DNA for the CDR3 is TGTGCCAGCAGCTACTCAGGGGGCCCCCAAGAGACCCAGTACTTC. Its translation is CASSYSGGPQETQYF.